These 21 T cell receptor beta chains were all obtained from the same sample, sequenced in a study of OX40 agonist ivuxolimab in advanced cancers. The data were produced by immunoSEQ multiplex PCR, yet TCRdb's version contains in-frame clones alone and is incomplete. Among some 17,000 clones listed, approximately 91% were seen once. The specimen comprised CD4+ or CD8+ T cells sorted from blood, sampled in a trial of the OX40 agonist ivuxolimab. Receptors were obtained from an adult with an advanced solid tumor such as melanoma, head and neck, liver or kidney cancer.

The chain recombines TRBV29-1 with TRBJ2-3, with 10 bases lining up with TRBD1. The CDR3 loop spans 12 amino acids. Germline V gives CDR1 SQVTM, CDR2 ANQGSEA. The CDR3 is CGGTGDTDTQYF. In nucleotides, the CDR3 is TGCGGGGGGACAGGGGACACAGATACGCAGTATTTT.

This CDR3 reads CASSILGTGIVNEQFF. CDR3 DNA sequence: TGTGCCAGTAGTATATTGGGGACAGGGATTGTAAATGAGCAGTTCTTC. The chain carries TRBV19 and TRBJ2-1; 9 bases match TRBD1. J lost 7 bases, V lost 2 bases, and 9 bases had no gene match. CDR1 and CDR2 (germline): LNHDA, SQIVND (reference sequence). This CDR3 contains 16 residues.

This clone was seen a few times. The V gene is TRBV5-6, the J gene TRBJ2-5; TRBD2 matches 12 bases. The J segment lost 5 bases and the V segment lost 4 bases, leaving 6 bases of the junction unmatched. The germline V gene encodes CDR1 SGHDT and CDR2 YYEEEE. The CDR3 contains 15 residues. The CDR3 bases are TGTGCCAGCAGCGAAACTAGCGGGGGGCAGGAGACCCAGTACTTC. Its protein product is CASSETSGGQETQYF.

This clone appeared once. The chain links TRBV7-9 to TRBJ2-2; D is perhaps TRBD1 (5 bases). The CDR3 totals 15 residues. The V end lost 2 bases, the J end lost 0 bases, and 7 bases lay between the germline ends. Germline values: CDR1 SEHNR, CDR2 FQNEAQ (reference sequence). Here the CDR3 DNA reads TGTGCCAGCAGCTTAAGCAGGGCGAACACCGGGGAGCTGTTTTTT. Its protein product is CASSLSRANTGELFF.

V is TRBV25-1 and J is TRBJ1-5, with D maybe TRBD1 (5 bases). The CDR3 contains 13 residues. Germline values: CDR1 MGHDK, CDR2 SYGVNS. CDR3 region: CARLVRGHQPQHF. CDR3 coding DNA: TGTGCTAGACTTGTGAGGGGTCATCAGCCCCAGCATTTT.

The chain recombines TRBV2 with TRBJ1-5; a weak D match, TRBD1 (6 bases). The CDR3 covers 13 residues. Trimming took off 8 bases at V and 5 bases at J, with 13 bases between the two ends. Germline V gene lookup returns CDR1 SNHLY and CDR2 FYNNEI. CDR3 bases: TGTGCCAGCGGGGGGGACAATGATCAGCCCCAGCATTTT. Its protein is CASGGDNDQPQHF.

The chain employs TRBV5-1 and TRBJ2-5, with 10 bases that match TRBD1. Looked up from germline, CDR1 is SGHRS and CDR2 is YFSETQ. Germline trimming cut 2 bases from V and 0 bases from J; bases unmatched to any gene: 7. This CDR3 comprises 17 residues. The CDR3 loop is CASSLGQGDRYQETQYF. CDR3 in DNA: TGCGCCAGCAGCTTAGGACAGGGGGATCGATACCAAGAGACCCAGTACTTC.

V is TRBV7-2 and J is TRBJ1-1; D call uncertain. The V end was cut by 3 bases, the J end by 1 base, with 9 bases between. Per the germline V gene, CDR1 is SGHTA and CDR2 is FQGNSA. The CDR3 consists of 14 residues. This CDR3 is CASSFVQQNTEAFF. The CDR3 DNA reads as TGTGCCAGCAGCTTCGTACAGCAGAACACTGAAGCTTTCTTT.

V and J are TRBV6-4 and TRBJ2-1, with 7 positions matching TRBD2. V trimming: 3 bases; J trimming: 6 bases; junction bases outside the gene matches: 8. This CDR3 region has 15 residues. The germline CDR1 and CDR2 sequences are MRHNA and SNTAGT. The CDR3, as DNA: TGTGCCAGCAGTGAACGACTAGCTGGGGGCAATGAGCAGTTCTTC. Its translation is CASSERLAGGNEQFF.

The chain has TRBV4-3 and TRBJ1-6, with TRBD1 matching 8 bases. The CDR3 contains 14 residues. With 0 bases clipped from V and 14 bases from J, the junction kept 6 bases outside the gene matches. Germline V CDR1 and CDR2: LGHNA, YSLEER. Here the CDR3 reads CASSQDQGARTLHF. In DNA form, the CDR3 reads TGCGCCAGCAGCCAAGATCAGGGGGCCAGAACCCTCCACTTT.

V gene TRBV7-3 combines with J gene TRBJ2-1; D uncertain. Germline assignment: CDR1 SGHTA and CDR2 FQGTGA. The ends were cut back, 0 bases at V and 3 bases at J, with 9 bases in the middle. CDR3 length: 15 residues. CDR3: CASSLTLGSYNEQFF. The CDR3, as DNA: TGTGCCAGCAGCTTAACGTTGGGCAGCTACAATGAGCAGTTCTTC.

This clone was seen once. The chain combines TRBV7-2 with TRBJ2-5; D is ambiguous. Trimming cost V 3 bases and J 5 bases, with 4 bases left between them. The CDR3 length is 11 residues. From germline, CDR1 is SGHTA and CDR2 FQGNSA. CDR3 loop: CASSFRETQYF. The CDR3 coding sequence is TGTGCCAGCAGCTTTCGGGAGACCCAGTACTTC.

The rearrangement uses TRBV7-9 and TRBJ1-4; D is possibly TRBD1 (6 bases). This CDR3 contains 14 residues. Trimming pared 3 bases from V and 8 bases from J, leaving 13 bases between. CDR1 SEHNR and CDR2 FQNEAQ come from the germline V gene (reference sequence). The CDR3 sequence is CASSFHDDREKLFF. DNA of the CDR3: TGTGCCAGCAGCTTCCACGATGACAGGGAAAAACTGTTTTTT.

This clone was seen a handful of times. The chain carries TRBV21-1 and TRBJ1-1; TRBD1 reflects the table's D call only, with no check against the DNA. TRBV21-1 is designated a pseudogene. The CDR3 has 14 residues. The CDR3 sequence: CASSKTGSCTEAFF. The CDR3 coding sequence is TGTGCCAGCAGCAAGACAGGGTCGTGCACTGAAGCTTTCTTT.

The genes are TRBV6-1 and TRBJ1-5; D is possibly TRBD1 (5 bases). The CDR3 is made up of 16 amino acids. Germline assignment: CDR1 MNHNS and CDR2 SASEGT. V was pared by 3 bases and J by 3 bases, with 15 bases between. CDR3 region: CASSDLGRGLNQPQHF. CDR3 nucleotide sequence: TGTGCCAGCAGTGACCTTGGGAGGGGCCTCAATCAGCCCCAGCATTTT.

CDR3 bases: TGTGCCAGCAGCCCTGGGACAGTGTCCTACGAGCAGTACTTC. This translates into CASSPGTVSYEQYF. The V call is TRBV27, the J call TRBJ2-7; 7 nucleotides align to TRBD1. The CDR3 has 14 residues. Looked up from germline, CDR1 is MNHEY and CDR2 is SMNVEV (reference sequence). V was pared by 6 bases and J by 1 base, with 6 bases of the junction left unmatched.

The rearrangement uses TRBV9 and TRBJ2-3; 8 bases line up with TRBD2. Germline lookup yields CDR1 SGDLS and CDR2 YYNGEE. The ends lost 0 bases at V and 4 bases at J; junction bases unmatched: 4. The CDR3 runs 15 residues. CDR3 sequence: CASSVVGSGADTQYF. As DNA, the CDR3 is TGTGCCAGCAGCGTAGTAGGTAGCGGGGCAGATACGCAGTATTTT.

This clone was seen at least ten times. The chain uses TRBV4-2 and TRBJ2-2; a weak D match, TRBD2 (5 bases). There are 16 residues in the CDR3. With 0 bases removed from V and 4 bases from J, the gap between germline ends came to 12 bases. Per the germline V gene, CDR1 is LGHNA and CDR2 is YNFKEQ. CDR3 residues: CASSQDGDYSTGELFF. DNA of the CDR3: TGTGCCAGCAGCCAAGATGGCGACTACAGCACCGGGGAGCTGTTTTTT.

The chain joins TRBV9 to TRBJ2-2; 9 bases map to TRBD1. The CDR3 runs 16 residues. J lost 3 bases, V lost 3 bases, and 6 bases had no gene match. The germline V gene has CDR1 SGDLS and CDR2 YYNGEE. CDR3: CASSGDRGIYTGELFF. The CDR3 DNA is TGTGCCAGCAGCGGCGACAGGGGGATCTACACCGGGGAGCTGTTTTTT.

The genes are TRBV6-6 and TRBJ1-1, with D maybe TRBD1 (6 bases). The CDR3 covers 15 residues. The germline V and J ends were trimmed by 3 bases and 1 base, with 12 bases remaining between them. CDR1 and CDR2 (germline): MNHNY, SVGAGI (reference sequence). The CDR3 region is CASSYSGTPNTEAFF. Written as DNA, the CDR3 is TGTGCCAGCAGTTATTCCGGGACACCGAACACTGAAGCTTTCTTT.

V is TRBV6-1 and J is TRBJ2-1, with 9 bases lining up with TRBD2. Germline CDR1 is MNHNS and CDR2 is SASEGT. The CDR3 sequence is 15 residues long. The V and J ends lost 2 bases and 8 bases, in that order; junction bases with no gene match: 7. CDR3 DNA: TGTGCCAGCAGTGAACTAGCGGGGAGGTCTGATGAGCAGTTCTTC. Its translation is CASSELAGRSDEQFF.